The 21 T cell receptor beta chains below come from one sample, sequenced in a study of blood T cell repertoires in COVID-19. Repertoires were generated with immunoSEQ multiplex PCR, while TCRdb's copy carries only in-frame clones and drops some. The table includes approximately 190,000 clones, roughly four fifths detected once. The sample comprised peripheral blood. These receptors came from a man younger than 40 with active or convalescent COVID-19.

This CDR3 reads CASNPGQGETQYF. CDR3 in DNA: TGTGCCAGCAACCCTGGACAGGGTGAGACCCAGTACTTC. The V gene is TRBV2, the J gene TRBJ2-5; 8 nucleotides agree with TRBD1. The CDR3 extends over 13 amino acids. The germline V gene has CDR1 SNHLY and CDR2 FYNNEI. Trimming at V came to 7 bases and at J to 5 bases, leaving 6 bases not matched to a gene.

The chain recombines TRBV30 with TRBJ1-3, with no clear D. This CDR3 comprises 15 residues. The ends were cut back, 4 bases at V and 0 bases at J, with 13 bases in the middle. Looked up from germline, CDR1 is GTSNPN and CDR2 is SVGIG (reference sequence). The CDR3 region has the DNA TGTGCCTGGACCCGAGGATCGTTCTCTGGAAACACCATATATTTT. Protein: CAWTRGSFSGNTIYF.

The chain has TRBV2 and TRBJ2-7; D unresolved. V was cut by 6 bases and J by 9 bases, with 12 bases left in between. CDR3 length: 11 residues. In germline, CDR1 is SNHLY, CDR2 FYNNEI. DNA for the CDR3: TGTGCCAGCAGCCCCGACACGGCGCAGTACGTC. This gives the protein CASSPDTAQYV.

V is TRBV5-8 and J is TRBJ2-2; possible D gene TRBD1, 6 bases. Deletions cut 2 bases from V and 8 bases from J, with 16 bases between. Looked up from germline, CDR1 is SGHTS and CDR2 is YDEGEE. CDR3 length equals 15 residues. In DNA, the CDR3 is TGTGCCAGCAGCTTCAGGACAGTGGATTGGGGGGAGCTGTTTTTT. It encodes CASSFRTVDWGELFF.

V gene TRBV12-5 combines with J gene TRBJ2-7, with D possibly TRBD2 on 5 matching bases. Germline V gives CDR1 LGHNT, CDR2 FRNRAP. The CDR3 totals 15 residues. The germline V and J ends were trimmed by 2 bases and 2 bases, with 13 bases remaining between them. Here the CDR3 DNA reads TGTGCTAGTGGTTTGTCGGGGAGTCAACCCTACGAGCAGTACTTC. Translated: CASGLSGSQPYEQYF.

V usage is TRBV5-1 and J usage is TRBJ1-2; D is possibly TRBD1 (5 bases). Per the germline V gene, CDR1 is SGHRS and CDR2 is YFSETQ. The CDR3 runs 15 residues. Trimming cost V 4 bases and J 0 bases, with 13 bases left between them. CDR3 nucleotide sequence: TGCGCCAGCAGCGATGACGGGGGTTCTAACTATGGCTACACCTTC. It yields the protein CASSDDGGSNYGYTF.

The chain carries TRBV30 and TRBJ2-1; D perhaps matches TRBD1 (7 bases). The germline V and J ends were trimmed by 3 bases and 8 bases, with 23 bases remaining between them. CDR3 length equals 16 residues. Germline V gene lookup returns CDR1 GTSNPN and CDR2 SVGIG (reference sequence). The CDR3 loop is CAWSRSVAGGIHEQFF. CDR3 nucleotide sequence: TGTGCCTGGAGCAGATCCGTGGCAGGGGGGATTCATGAGCAGTTCTTC.

This chain uses TRBV2 with TRBJ2-1; 8 bases are a match to TRBD1. J lost 6 bases, V lost 2 bases, and 6 bases had no gene match. Germline V gene lookup returns CDR1 SNHLY and CDR2 FYNNEI. CDR3 length: 15 residues. The CDR3 loop reads CASSETGTGGNEQFF. CDR3 in DNA: TGTGCCAGCAGTGAAACCGGGACAGGCGGCAATGAGCAGTTCTTC.

The chain recombines TRBV24-1 with TRBJ2-2; 8 bases are shared with TRBD2. The length of the CDR3 is 14 residues. V lost 8 bases to trimming and J lost 1 base; unmatched junction nucleotides: 2. The germline gives CDR1 KGHDR, CDR2 SFDVKD. The CDR3 DNA follows: TGTGCCACCAAGGCGGGGGGGAACACCGGGGAGCTGTTTTTT. This sequence encodes CATKAGGNTGELFF.

A single count supports this clone. This chain joins TRBV4-1 and TRBJ2-7, with 13 positions matching TRBD2. The CDR3 sequence is 17 residues long. The V gene end was trimmed by 1 base and the J gene end by 4 bases; junction bases not matched to a gene: 7. Germline CDR1 MGHRA, CDR2 YSYEKL. The CDR3 DNA reads TGCGCCAGCAGCCAAGTAGCGACTAGCGGGGGGCCTTACGAGCAGTACTTC. Its translation is CASSQVATSGGPYEQYF.

V and J are TRBV5-4 and TRBJ1-1, with TRBD1 as a possible D gene (6 bases). V lost 4 bases to trimming and J lost 3 bases, with 22 bases between them. The CDR3 spans 17 residues. CDR1 is SGHNT, CDR2 YYREEE, per germline (reference sequence). CDR3 residues: CASSPPPPLTGYTEAFF. The CDR3 DNA is TGTGCCAGCAGCCCCCCGCCCCCCTTGACAGGTTACACTGAAGCTTTCTTT. The variable domain in full, with the rest retrieved from reference TRBV5-4 and TRBJ1-1, is ETGVTQSPTHLIKTRGQQVTLRCSSQSGHNTVSWYQQALGQGPQFIFQYYREEENGRGNFPPRFSGLQFPNYSSELNVNALELDDSALYLCASSPPPPLTGYTEAFFGQGTRLTVV.

J is TRBJ2-5 and V is TRBV11-3, with D hard to call. The V gene lost 2 bases and the J gene lost 1 base, with 8 bases spanning the gap. The CDR3 extends over 14 amino acids. CDR1 and CDR2 (germline): SGHNT, YENEEA. The CDR3 spells CASSLQRSQETQYF. The CDR3 DNA reads as TGTGCCAGCAGCTTACAACGGAGCCAAGAGACCCAGTACTTC.

The J gene is TRBJ2-3, the V gene TRBV5-1; 10 bases line up with TRBD1. The CDR3 length is 16 residues. CDR1 and CDR2 (germline): SGHRS, YFSETQ. J was trimmed by 4 bases and V by 0 bases; bases with no gene match: 5. The CDR3 region has the DNA TGCGCCAGCAGCTTGGGCGTGGGACAGGGGTCAGATACGCAGTATTTT. Translating it yields CASSLGVGQGSDTQYF.

The chain uses TRBV5-5 and TRBJ1-1; TRBD1 matches at 7 bases. The CDR3 runs to 12 residues. Looked up from germline, CDR1 is SGHKS and CDR2 is YYEKEE (reference sequence). J gave up 11 bases and V 0 bases, and 4 bases lay outside the gene matches. This chain's CDR3 is CASSLVQGEAFF. The CDR3 nucleotides read TGTGCCAGCAGCTTGGTTCAGGGGGAGGCTTTCTTT.

The genes are TRBV5-1 and TRBJ2-1; TRBD2 aligns across 7 bases. The CDR3 has 15 residues. CDR1 is SGHRS, CDR2 YFSETQ, per germline. V shed 4 bases, J shed 3 bases, and the junction held 7 bases outside the gene matches. CDR3 DNA sequence: TGCGCCAGCAGCAGCCTAGCGGTTAGCTACAATGAGCAGTTCTTC. Protein: CASSSLAVSYNEQFF.

The rearrangement joins TRBV2 to TRBJ1-6, with 7 bases lining up with TRBD1. CDR1 and CDR2 from the germline V gene are SNHLY and FYNNEI. This CDR3 is built from 16 residues. With 6 bases clipped from V and 5 bases from J, the junction kept 10 bases outside the gene matches. CDR3 residues: CASSAGQASNNSPLHF. The CDR3 DNA follows: TGTGCCAGCAGCGCCGGACAGGCATCCAATAATTCACCCCTCCACTTT.

The chain couples TRBV2 to TRBJ1-2; tentatively, D is TRBD1 (6 bases). Looked up from germline, CDR1 is SNHLY and CDR2 is FYNNEI. Trimming took off 6 bases at V and 6 bases at J, with 11 bases between the two ends. The CDR3 extends over 12 amino acids. CDR3 DNA sequence: TGTGCCAGCAGGCGACAGGAGGATGGCTACACCTTC. It specifies CASRRQEDGYTF.

The V and J genes are TRBV2 and TRBJ2-5, with D possibly TRBD2 on 7 matching bases. V was trimmed by 6 bases and J by 5 bases, leaving 22 bases between them. There are 16 residues in the CDR3. Per the germline V gene, CDR1 is SNHLY and CDR2 is FYNNEI. The CDR3 loop is CASRGGPGGPRETQYF. The CDR3 bases are TGTGCCAGCAGGGGAGGACCGGGGGGCCCCCGGGAGACCCAGTACTTC.

This clone was seen more than once but under ten times. This chain uses TRBV6-4 with TRBJ2-2; 12 bases are a match to TRBD2. This CDR3 contains 16 residues. Losses at the gene ends were 4 bases for V and 7 bases for J; bases not matched to a gene: 7. Germline-derived CDR1 and CDR2 are MRHNA and SNTAGT. The CDR3 nucleotides read TGTGCCAGCAGTGCGACTAGCGGGAGATTGGGCGGGGAGCTGTTTTTT. Residues: CASSATSGRLGGELFF.

The gene calls are TRBV6-1 and TRBJ1-4; D is possibly TRBD1 (5 bases). Trimming took 4 bases from V and 8 from J, leaving 20 bases between them. The CDR3 sequence is 16 residues long. Germline V CDR1 and CDR2: MNHNS, SASEGT. CDR3: CASSGRYQGLGEKLFF. CDR3 DNA: TGTGCCAGCAGTGGCCGATACCAGGGCTTGGGAGAAAAACTGTTTTTT.

The chain is built from TRBV29-1 and TRBJ2-7; TRBD1 might be the D (6 bases). Per germline, CDR1 SQVTM and CDR2 ANQGSEA. V was trimmed by 2 bases and J by 5 bases, leaving 10 bases between them. The CDR3 is made up of 12 amino acids. The CDR3 spells CSVERTADEQYF. In DNA, the CDR3 is TGCAGCGTTGAAAGGACAGCAGACGAGCAGTACTTC.